This T cell receptor (beta chain) comes out of a study of T cell responses to AZD1222 COVID-19 vaccine. Study observations and caveats: Close to half of spike-specific TCRs reportedly recognize unmutated variant regions. Repertoires were sampled only after the peak T cell response.

Comment on this clone: What it binds is unknown.

Using immunoSEQ multiplex PCR, the repertoire was profiled, and TCRdb retains in-frame clones only, with some absent. The repertoire consists of around 140,000 clones, with over 90% occurring once and the leading ten covering more than 0.85%. Germline V CDR1 and CDR2: MDHEN, SYDVKM. The V end lost 6 bases, the J end lost 2 bases, and 10 bases lay between the germline ends. This CDR3 spans 13 amino acids. The sequence was obtained from an adult in good health. The specimen comprised peripheral blood, sampled on day 0 of MenACWY control vaccination. This rearrangement joins TRBV28 to TRBJ1-2; perhaps TRBD1 as D (6 bases). CDR3 coding DNA: TGTGCCAGCAGGTGGCAGGGGAACTATGGCTACACCTTC. Translation: CASRWQGNYGYTF.